Below are 13 T cell receptor beta chains sequenced from a single sample in a study of a mutant IDH1 vaccine in newly diagnosed glioma. The time point was: week 47, end of study. Doses consisted of 300 ug of mutant IDH1 20-mer peptide each, paired with topical imiquimod. For these TCRs, the target antigens are not known. Sequenced by immunoSEQ multiplex PCR; TCRdb stores in-frame clones only, minus some. The table shows around 65,000 clones, with under 85% occurring only once. The sample consisted of PBMCs, taken from a glioma patient whose treatment included an IDH1 peptide vaccine. The receptors stem from a man younger than 45 with glioma.

CDR3 bases: TGTGCCAGCAGTTACTCCGGCAGGGCGAACACTGAAGCTTTCTTT. Residues: CASSYSGRANTEAFF. The chain combines TRBV6-5 with TRBJ1-1, with D maybe TRBD1 (5 bases). V was clipped by 0 bases and J by 1 base, with 9 bases between them. The CDR3 is 15 residues long. The germline CDR1 and CDR2 sequences are MNHEY and SVGAGI.

This clone was counted a single time. The chain combines TRBV11-2 with TRBJ1-6; perhaps TRBD1 as D (5 bases). Germline CDR1 SGHAT, CDR2 FQNNGV. Deletions cut 0 bases from V and 3 bases from J, with 6 bases between. This CDR3 contains 15 residues. CDR3 residues: CASSLEGDYNSPLHF. In nucleotides, the CDR3 is TGTGCCAGCAGCTTAGAAGGGGACTATAATTCACCCCTCCACTTT.

This clone appeared a single time. The chain carries TRBV6-6 and TRBJ2-7; D call uncertain. Trimming left V 7 bases short and J 3 bases short, with 19 bases between. This CDR3 has 15 residues. Per the germline V gene, CDR1 is MNHNY and CDR2 is SVGAGI (reference sequence). As DNA, the CDR3 is TGTGCCAGCACCCCAACCGGCCTCACAGACTACGAGCAGTACTTC. Translation gives CASTPTGLTDYEQYF.

The V gene is TRBV27, the J gene TRBJ1-5; unclear D gene. CDR3 length equals 15 residues. Per the germline V gene, CDR1 is MNHEY and CDR2 is SMNVEV (reference sequence). The ends were cut back, 6 bases at V and 1 base at J, with 13 bases in the middle. The CDR3 sequence is CASSPITTSNQPQHF. For the CDR3, the DNA is TGTGCCAGCAGCCCGATTACCACAAGCAATCAGCCCCAGCATTTT.

J is TRBJ1-6 and V is TRBV5-6; D ambiguous. The CDR3 is 12 residues long. Deletions cut 6 bases from V and 8 bases from J, with 9 bases between. Germline V gives CDR1 SGHDT, CDR2 YYEEEE. The CDR3 sequence: CASTTFYSPLHF. For the CDR3, the DNA is TGTGCCAGCACCACTTTCTATTCACCCCTCCACTTT.

This clone was recorded once. The chain couples TRBV14 to TRBJ2-1; no firm D call. Germline loops: CDR1 SGHDN, CDR2 FVKESK. The CDR3 length is 16 residues. Trimming cost V 4 bases and J 0 bases, with 13 bases left between them. CDR3 in DNA: TGTGCCAGCAGCCCCCTTTTCCCAAGCTCCTACAATGAGCAGTTCTTC. It yields the protein CASSPLFPSSYNEQFF.

This chain connects TRBV27 to TRBJ2-7; maybe TRBD2 (5 bases). V was shortened by 8 bases and J by 2 bases, with 13 bases between the two germline ends. CDR1 and CDR2 from the germline V gene are MNHEY and SMNVEV (reference sequence). This CDR3 has 13 amino acids. The CDR3 here is CASGPGIPYEQYF. The CDR3 nucleotides are TGTGCCAGCGGTCCCGGGATCCCCTACGAGCAGTACTTC.

The J gene is TRBJ1-2, the V gene TRBV6-5; D is ambiguous. In germline, CDR1 is MNHEY, CDR2 SVGAGI. V was trimmed by 3 bases and J by 6 bases, leaving 11 bases between them. The CDR3 contains 13 residues. CDR3: CASSYLGSDGYTF. The CDR3 DNA is TGTGCCAGCAGTTATCTAGGGTCGGATGGCTACACCTTC.

The chain joins TRBV7-9 to TRBJ1-2; TRBD1 might be the D (6 bases). Germline lookup yields CDR1 SEHNR and CDR2 FQNEAQ (reference sequence). This CDR3 spans 15 amino acids. V was cut by 5 bases and J by 5 bases, with 18 bases left in between. The CDR3 region is CASSQLAVQGYGYTF. The CDR3 DNA follows: TGTGCCAGCAGCCAGCTGGCCGTTCAGGGGTATGGCTACACCTTC. Complete variable domain (other parts from reference TRBV7-9 and TRBJ1-2): DTGVSQNPRHKITKRGQNVTFRCDPISEHNRLYWYRQTLGQGPEFLTYFQNEAQLEKSRLLSDRFSAERPKGSFSTLEIQRTEQGDSAMYLCASSQLAVQGYGYTFGSGTRLTVV.

The chain carries TRBV7-4 and TRBJ2-7; a possible D gene is TRBD1 (6 bases). Trimming cost V 5 bases and J 3 bases, with 20 bases left between them. This CDR3 has 16 amino acids. Germline V lookup: CDR1 SGHVT, CDR2 SQSDAQ. The chain's CDR3 is CASSRQDTCLNYEQYF. The CDR3 DNA follows: TGTGCCAGCAGCCGACAGGACACATGCCTTAACTACGAGCAGTACTTC.

The chain has TRBV2 and TRBJ1-6, with 9 positions matching TRBD1. The V gene end was trimmed by 7 bases and the J gene end by 13 bases; junction bases not matched to a gene: 11. CDR1 is SNHLY and CDR2 is FYNNEI in the germline V gene. This CDR3 region has 14 residues. CDR3: CASKDRGALFPLHF. The CDR3 DNA follows: TGTGCCAGCAAGGACAGGGGCGCGTTGTTCCCCCTCCACTTT.

V is TRBV27 and J is TRBJ1-6, with 7 bases lining up with TRBD1. The V gene's germline CDR1 is MNHEY and CDR2 SMNVEV (reference sequence). J lost 8 bases, V lost 5 bases, and 3 bases had no gene match. The CDR3 consists of 13 residues. This CDR3 is CASSRTGHSPLHF. CDR3 DNA sequence: TGTGCCAGCAGTCGGACAGGTCATTCACCCCTCCACTTT.

The rearrangement uses TRBV7-9 and TRBJ2-1; maybe TRBD1 (5 bases). Germline CDR1 SEHNR, CDR2 FQNEAQ (reference sequence). The V gene lost 5 bases and the J gene lost 2 bases, with 16 bases spanning the gap. The CDR3 is 16 amino acids. The CDR3 reads CASSREAGITYNEQFF. The DNA of the CDR3 is TGTGCCAGCAGCCGTGAGGCAGGGATTACCTACAATGAGCAGTTCTTC.